The next 19 T cell receptor beta chains were all read from a single sample in a study of blood T cell repertoires in COVID-19. Using immunoSEQ multiplex PCR, the repertoire was profiled, and TCRdb retains in-frame clones only, with some absent. Here the sample spans fewer than 150,000 clones, around 87% being singletons. What was sequenced was peripheral blood. The source of these receptors is a woman aged 60-75 years with acute or convalescent COVID-19.

The CDR3 DNA follows: TGTGCCAGCAGCTTGGACAGCTATAGCAATCAGCCCCAGCATTTT. As protein: CASSLDSYSNQPQHF. V and J are TRBV5-5 and TRBJ1-5; D ambiguous. There are 15 residues in the CDR3. Germline lookup yields CDR1 SGHKS and CDR2 YYEKEE (reference sequence). Trimming pared 0 bases from V and 0 bases from J, leaving 7 bases between.

This clone is a singleton in its sample. The rearrangement uses TRBV5-1 and TRBJ2-1; possible D gene TRBD1, 6 bases. V lost 0 bases, J lost 1 base, and 26 bases lay in between. CDR1 SGHRS and CDR2 YFSETQ come from the germline V gene. The CDR3 has 21 residues. CDR3 in DNA: TGCGCCAGCAGCTTGGGGACCCCAGGGGCGCGGAGATATAGGTCCTACAATGAGCAGTTCTTC. Residues: CASSLGTPGARRYRSYNEQFF.

This sequence joins TRBV9 and TRBJ2-4; 10 bases match TRBD2. Trimming removed 4 bases from V and 6 bases from J; junction bases left unmatched: 10. The V gene's germline CDR1 is SGDLS and CDR2 YYNGEE. The CDR3 is 16 residues long. Here the CDR3 DNA reads TGTGCCAGCAGCTCGACACTAGCGGGAATAAGAAACATTCAGTACTTC. It is translated as CASSSTLAGIRNIQYF.

The chain recombines TRBV29-1 with TRBJ2-7, with 8 bases identical to TRBD1. The CDR3 runs to 13 residues. V lost 6 bases to trimming and J lost 3 bases; unmatched junction nucleotides: 7. Germline values: CDR1 SQVTM, CDR2 ANQGSEA. CDR3 residues: CSVNWTGIYEQYV. The CDR3 DNA is TGCAGCGTGAACTGGACAGGGATCTACGAGCAGTACGTC.

J is TRBJ1-5 and V is TRBV7-9; D is undetermined. CDR3 length: 12 residues. Looked up from germline, CDR1 is SEHNR and CDR2 is FQNEAQ (reference sequence). Trimming left V 1 base short and J 9 bases short, with 7 bases between. CDR3 amino acids: CASSLVGRPQHF. The DNA of the CDR3 is TGTGCCAGCAGCTTAGTTGGGCGGCCCCAGCATTTT.

The chain carries TRBV6-1 and TRBJ1-3; 7 bases align to TRBD1. V gave up 4 bases and J gave up 0 bases; unmatched junction bases: 9. There are 17 residues in the CDR3. Germline lookup yields CDR1 MNHNS and CDR2 SASEGT. The CDR3 protein is CASSARGQPNSGNTIYF. The CDR3 bases are TGTGCCAGCAGTGCTAGGGGACAGCCAAACTCTGGAAACACCATATATTTT.

The table lists this clone with a count of one. The chain has TRBV6-1 and TRBJ1-6; D gene uncertain. The ends were cut back, 0 bases at V and 6 bases at J, with 12 bases in the middle. Germline assignment: CDR1 MNHNS and CDR2 SASEGT. The CDR3 has 16 amino acids. The DNA of the CDR3 is TGTGCCAGCAGTGAAGCAATGTGGGCAGCTAATTCACCCCTCCACTTT. This codes for CASSEAMWAANSPLHF.

J is TRBJ2-1 and V is TRBV2; 14 bases fit TRBD2. The V gene's germline CDR1 is SNHLY and CDR2 FYNNEI. The V segment lost 2 bases and the J segment 8 bases; nucleotides outside the gene matches: 2. The CDR3 runs 15 residues. The CDR3 protein is CASSERLAGGDEQFF. The CDR3 bases are TGTGCCAGCAGTGAAAGACTAGCGGGAGGGGATGAGCAGTTCTTC.

This clone occurred once. This sequence joins TRBV5-4 and TRBJ1-1, with D uncertain. CDR1 and CDR2 from the germline V gene are SGHNT and YYREEE (reference sequence). The ends were cut back, 3 bases at V and 1 base at J, with 10 bases in the middle. This CDR3 spans 14 amino acids. The CDR3: CASSSGLENTEAFF. CDR3 sequence (DNA): TGTGCCAGCAGCTCCGGACTTGAGAACACTGAAGCTTTCTTT.

This clone was seen once. The gene calls are TRBV9 and TRBJ2-2; D is undetermined. Germline loops: CDR1 SGDLS, CDR2 YYNGEE. The CDR3 totals 15 residues. V was cut by 2 bases and J by 1 base, with 9 bases left in between. The CDR3 bases are TGTGCCAGCAGCGTGGATAGCCTGAACACCGGGGAGCTGTTTTTT. It specifies CASSVDSLNTGELFF.

V usage is TRBV30 and J usage is TRBJ2-4; D perhaps matches TRBD2 (6 bases). Germline V gene lookup returns CDR1 GTSNPN and CDR2 SVGIG (reference sequence). The CDR3 runs to 13 residues. Between the trimmed V and J ends, which lost 3 bases and 5 bases, there was a span of 11 bases. The CDR3 DNA follows: TGTGCCTGGAGCGGTTCGGGAGAAAACATTCAGTACTTC. Residues: CAWSGSGENIQYF.

The J gene is TRBJ1-4, the V gene TRBV30; 7 nucleotides agree with TRBD1. CDR1 and CDR2 (germline): GTSNPN, SVGIG (reference sequence). With 1 base clipped from V and 8 bases from J, the junction kept 7 bases outside the gene matches. CDR3 size: 14 residues. CDR3 sequence reads: CAWSGQEQGEKLFF. The CDR3, as DNA: TGTGCCTGGAGTGGACAGGAACAGGGGGAAAAACTGTTTTTT.

J is TRBJ1-3 and V is TRBV5-1, with D maybe TRBD1 (5 bases). CDR3 length equals 15 residues. Deletions cut 0 bases from V and 2 bases from J, with 9 bases between. Looked up from germline, CDR1 is SGHRS and CDR2 is YFSETQ. CDR3 coding DNA: TGCGCCAGCAGCTTGGAGGCAGGGACTGGAAACACCATATATTTT. This encodes CASSLEAGTGNTIYF.

This chain uses TRBV15 with TRBJ2-2; 9 bases line up with TRBD1. Trimming cost V 0 bases and J 6 bases; bases outside gene matches: 5. The CDR3 is 16 residues long. Per germline, CDR1 LNHNV and CDR2 YYDKDF (reference sequence). CDR3 amino acids: CATSRDGTGIPGELFF. CDR3 bases: TGTGCCACCAGCAGAGATGGGACAGGGATCCCCGGGGAGCTGTTTTTT.

This chain connects TRBV19 to TRBJ2-2; TRBD1 matches 8 bases. CDR1 LNHDA and CDR2 SQIVND come from the germline V gene (reference sequence). The CDR3 contains 18 residues. The V and J ends lost 3 bases and 7 bases, in that order; junction bases with no gene match: 16. Written as DNA, the CDR3 is TGTGCCAGTAGTATTTTCCCTTTTCGGACAGGGACGGGCGGGGAGCTGTTTTTT. Amino acid sequence: CASSIFPFRTGTGGELFF.

The rearrangement uses TRBV5-1 and TRBJ2-2; no clear D gene. The CDR3 totals 13 residues. Germline V lookup: CDR1 SGHRS, CDR2 YFSETQ. Trimming left V 4 bases short and J 5 bases short, with 9 bases between. CDR3 protein: CASSATETGELFF. The CDR3 DNA follows: TGCGCCAGCAGCGCCACAGAAACCGGGGAGCTGTTTTTT.

The V and J genes are TRBV27 and TRBJ1-2; TRBD1 aligns across 9 bases. CDR3 length: 15 amino acids. The V gene end was trimmed by 3 bases and the J gene end by 4 bases; junction bases not matched to a gene: 6. Germline V gene data show CDR1 as MNHEY and CDR2 as SMNVEV (reference sequence). The CDR3 nucleotides read TGTGCCAGCAGTTTTTGGGAGGACAGGGGCTATGGCTACACCTTC. It specifies CASSFWEDRGYGYTF.

The chain combines TRBV7-9 with TRBJ2-1; D possibly corresponds to TRBD2 (7 bases). The germline V gene encodes CDR1 SEHNR and CDR2 FQNEAQ (reference sequence). Deletions cut 8 bases from V and 7 bases from J, with 15 bases between. CDR3 length: 13 amino acids. CDR3 in amino acids: CASGGLGGNEQFF. CDR3 coding DNA: TGTGCCAGCGGCGGACTAGGGGGGAATGAGCAGTTCTTC.

The chain employs TRBV6-6 and TRBJ2-7; D is unclear. V was shortened by 6 bases and J by 6 bases, with 9 bases between the two germline ends. Per the germline V gene, CDR1 is MNHNY and CDR2 is SVGAGI (reference sequence). The CDR3 is 11 residues long. CDR3 region: CASRYLGEQYV. Here the CDR3 DNA reads TGTGCCAGCAGGTACCTAGGCGAGCAGTACGTC.